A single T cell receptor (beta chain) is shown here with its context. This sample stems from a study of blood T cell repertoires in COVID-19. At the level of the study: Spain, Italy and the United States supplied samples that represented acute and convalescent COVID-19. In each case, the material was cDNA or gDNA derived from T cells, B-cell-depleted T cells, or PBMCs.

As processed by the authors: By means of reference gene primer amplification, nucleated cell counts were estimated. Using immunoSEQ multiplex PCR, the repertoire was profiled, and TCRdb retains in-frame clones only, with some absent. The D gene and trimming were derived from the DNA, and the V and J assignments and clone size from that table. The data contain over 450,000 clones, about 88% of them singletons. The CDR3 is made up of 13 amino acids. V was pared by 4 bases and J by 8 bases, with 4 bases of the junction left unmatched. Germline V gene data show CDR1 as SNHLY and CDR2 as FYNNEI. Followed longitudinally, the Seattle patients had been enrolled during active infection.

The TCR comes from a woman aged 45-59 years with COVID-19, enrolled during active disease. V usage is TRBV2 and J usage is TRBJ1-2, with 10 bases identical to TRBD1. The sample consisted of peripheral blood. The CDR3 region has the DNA TGTGCCAGCAGTGCTGGGACAGGGGACGGCTACACCTTC. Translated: CASSAGTGDGYTF.